There are a few counts of the clone carrying this T cell receptor (beta chain). The antigen is unknown. This CDR3 has 13 amino acids. V was pared by 4 bases and J by 7 bases, with 15 bases between. CDR1 and CDR2 from the germline V gene are SGHRS and YFSETQ. By 5'RACE template switching, TCR cDNA was produced, with a universal primer site and UMIs added in the process. Using its own MiXCR run on the 5' RACE reads, TCRdb lists one record per CDR3 protein. In the table there are 450,000 to 600,000 distinct CDR3 sequences, roughly 12% of which are singletons. The record originates from a study of T cells after yellow fever vaccination. Study observations and caveats: Most clones from primary vaccination were detected again post-booster (roughly 96% CD4, 88% CD8). Among all clonotypes, a small share was observed in both CD4 and CD8 compartments.

J is TRBJ2-7 and V is TRBV5-1; a possible D gene is TRBD1 (6 bases). This TCR came from a man aged 25 to 45 who received the YFV17D yellow fever vaccine. Specimen: PBMCs, collected on the day of the yellow fever booster vaccination. In nucleotides, the CDR3 is TGCGCCAGCAGCACAGGGACGAGGGGGGAGCAGTACTTC. Amino acids: CASSTGTRGEQYF.